Listed below are T cell receptor beta chains from one sample, sequenced in a study of T cell changes during pregnancy in multiple sclerosis. Sequencing used immunoSEQ multiplex PCR; TCRdb keeps in-frame clones, though not all of them. This sample has approximately 61,000 clones, with nearly 90% found just once. The sample in question was peripheral blood, obtained in the first trimester of pregnancy. The receptors shown here come from a female donor with multiple sclerosis, enrolled in a pregnancy study. Each CDR3 is given with its conserved first and last residue. A D gene is named only where the DNA matches it firmly. A row's size may be missing; if present it is once, few, many or a size class.

d_gene: TRBD1
v_gene: TRBV2
abundance: -
j_gene: TRBJ1-3
CDR3aa: CASSYTGTGYSGNTIYF
CDR3nt: TGTGCCAGCAGTTATACCGGGACAGGGTACTCTGGAAACACCATATATTTT

d_gene: TRBD2
v_gene: TRBV28
abundance: few
j_gene: TRBJ2-1
CDR3aa: CASSLREIENEQFF
CDR3nt: TGTGCCAGCAGTTTGCGGGAGATTGAAAATGAGCAGTTCTTC

d_gene: TRBD1
v_gene: TRBV5-1
abundance: -
j_gene: TRBJ2-3
CDR3aa: CASSLAGTASTDTQYF
CDR3nt: TGCGCCAGCAGCTTGGCTGGGACAGCAAGCACAGATACGCAGTATTTT

d_gene: TRBD2
v_gene: TRBV7-7
abundance: -
j_gene: TRBJ2-5
CDR3aa: CASSLGLASQETQYF
CDR3nt: TGTGCCAGCAGCTTAGGACTAGCGTCCCAAGAGACCCAGTACTTC

d_gene: -
v_gene: TRBV11-2
abundance: once
j_gene: TRBJ2-7
CDR3aa: CASSLGWDSLEQYF
CDR3nt: TGTGCCAGCAGCTTAGGTTGGGACTCCCTCGAGCAGTACTTC

d_gene: TRBD2
v_gene: TRBV5-4
abundance: -
j_gene: TRBJ2-1
CDR3aa: CASSPGLAGAPHNEQFF
CDR3nt: TGTGCCAGCAGCCCGGGACTAGCGGGAGCCCCCCACAATGAGCAGTTCTTC

d_gene: -
v_gene: TRBV2
abundance: -
j_gene: TRBJ2-7
CDR3aa: CASSVLYEQYF
CDR3nt: TGTGCCAGCAGTGTCCTCTACGAGCAGTACTTC

d_gene: TRBD1
v_gene: TRBV5-1
abundance: -
j_gene: TRBJ2-7
CDR3aa: CASCPGTGSREQYF
CDR3nt: TGCGCCTCGTGTCCTGGGACAGGCTCAAGGGAGCAGTACTTC

d_gene: -
v_gene: TRBV2
abundance: -
j_gene: TRBJ1-5
CDR3aa: CASRANGGGVYQPQHF
CDR3nt: TGTGCCAGCAGGGCAAACGGGGGGGGAGTATATCAGCCCCAGCATTTT

d_gene: TRBD2
v_gene: TRBV7-9
abundance: -
j_gene: TRBJ2-2
CDR3aa: CASSLGLAGVRAGELFF
CDR3nt: TGTGCCAGCAGCTTAGGACTAGCGGGAGTACGGGCCGGGGAGCTGTTTTTT

d_gene: -
v_gene: TRBV7-9
abundance: -
j_gene: TRBJ1-3
CDR3aa: CASTPTQAGGNTIYF
CDR3nt: TGTGCCAGCACCCCTACCCAAGCGGGGGGAAACACCATATATTTT

d_gene: -
v_gene: TRBV9
abundance: -
j_gene: TRBJ2-6
CDR3aa: CASSVDQVTGANVLTF
CDR3nt: TGTGCCAGCAGCGTAGACCAGGTGACTGGGGCCAACGTCCTGACTTTC

d_gene: -
v_gene: TRBV11-1
abundance: -
j_gene: TRBJ2-3
CDR3aa: CASTPALNFPTDTQYF
CDR3nt: TGTGCCAGCACCCCCGCTTTGAACTTTCCCACAGATACGCAGTATTTT

d_gene: TRBD1
v_gene: TRBV6-1
abundance: -
j_gene: TRBJ1-2
CDR3aa: CASSDDRGYGYTF
CDR3nt: TGTGCCAGCAGTGACGACAGGGGCTATGGCTACACCTTC

d_gene: TRBD1
v_gene: TRBV28
abundance: -
j_gene: TRBJ1-2
CDR3aa: CASSVQGGHYGYTF
CDR3nt: TGTGCCAGCAGTGTACAGGGGGGACACTATGGCTACACCTTC

d_gene: TRBD2
v_gene: TRBV5-1
abundance: -
j_gene: TRBJ2-2
CDR3aa: CASSLTGGTGELFF
CDR3nt: TGCGCCAGCAGCTTGACGGGAGGCACCGGGGAGCTGTTTTTT

d_gene: -
v_gene: TRBV9
abundance: -
j_gene: TRBJ1-4
CDR3aa: CASSAPTGGPRGKLFF
CDR3nt: TGTGCCAGCAGCGCACCGACGGGAGGGCCCCGAGGAAAACTGTTTTTT

d_gene: TRBD2
v_gene: TRBV7-7
abundance: -
j_gene: TRBJ2-5
CDR3aa: CASSLGTSDQETQYF
CDR3nt: TGTGCTAGCAGCTTAGGGACTAGCGACCAAGAGACCCAGTACTTC

d_gene: TRBD1
v_gene: TRBV5-1
abundance: -
j_gene: TRBJ2-1
CDR3aa: CASSAQPTGRSSYNEQFF
CDR3nt: TGCGCCAGCAGCGCACAACCGACAGGGCGCAGCTCCTACAATGAGCAGTTCTTC

d_gene: TRBD2
v_gene: TRBV27
abundance: -
j_gene: TRBJ2-5
CDR3aa: CASKRTSGRASETQYF
CDR3nt: TGTGCCAGCAAGCGGACTAGCGGGAGGGCCTCGGAGACCCAGTACTTC

d_gene: -
v_gene: TRBV5-5
abundance: -
j_gene: TRBJ1-5
CDR3aa: CASSTGTWIYQPQHF
CDR3nt: TGTGCCAGCAGCACCGGGACATGGATCTATCAGCCCCAGCATTTT

d_gene: -
v_gene: TRBV30
abundance: -
j_gene: TRBJ1-4
CDR3aa: CAWKRGEEKLFF
CDR3nt: TGTGCCTGGAAAAGGGGTGAAGAAAAACTGTTTTTT

d_gene: -
v_gene: TRBV6-1
abundance: -
j_gene: TRBJ2-7
CDR3aa: CASSEAGAKAYEQYF
CDR3nt: TGTGCCAGCAGTGAAGCAGGGGCCAAAGCCTACGAGCAGTACTTC

d_gene: TRBD1
v_gene: TRBV5-1
abundance: -
j_gene: TRBJ1-2
CDR3aa: CASSWGTGGYGYTF
CDR3nt: TGCGCCAGCAGCTGGGGGACAGGTGGCTATGGCTACACCTTC

d_gene: TRBD2
v_gene: TRBV11-2
abundance: -
j_gene: TRBJ2-1
CDR3aa: CASSTIRGRLHNEQFF
CDR3nt: TGTGCCAGCAGCACAATCCGCGGGAGACTTCACAATGAGCAGTTCTTC

d_gene: TRBD1
v_gene: TRBV7-3
abundance: -
j_gene: TRBJ1-1
CDR3aa: CASSQGTEEAFF
CDR3nt: TGTGCCAGCAGCCAAGGGACAGAAGAAGCTTTCTTT

d_gene: -
v_gene: TRBV5-5
abundance: -
j_gene: TRBJ1-1
CDR3aa: CASSTYDRGTEAFF
CDR3nt: TGTGCCAGCAGCACCTACGACAGAGGCACTGAAGCTTTCTTT

d_gene: TRBD2
v_gene: TRBV10-1
abundance: -
j_gene: TRBJ2-2
CDR3aa: CASRASGRAGNTGELFF
CDR3nt: TGCGCCAGCAGAGCTAGCGGGAGGGCCGGGAACACCGGGGAGCTGTTTTTT

d_gene: TRBD1
v_gene: TRBV19
abundance: -
j_gene: TRBJ1-5
CDR3aa: CASSIGTGKGNQPQHF
CDR3nt: TGTGCCAGTAGTATCGGGACAGGGAAGGGAAATCAGCCCCAGCATTTT

d_gene: TRBD1
v_gene: TRBV5-6
abundance: -
j_gene: TRBJ2-7
CDR3aa: CASSFTGTGVGREQYF
CDR3nt: TGTGCCAGCAGCTTTACCGGGACAGGGGTTGGGAGGGAGCAGTACTTC

d_gene: -
v_gene: TRBV18
abundance: -
j_gene: TRBJ2-7
CDR3aa: CASSLTQGGGMYEQYF
CDR3nt: TGTGCCAGCTCTCTCACTCAGGGAGGCGGGATGTACGAGCAGTACTTC

d_gene: -
v_gene: TRBV6-5
abundance: -
j_gene: TRBJ1-1
CDR3aa: CASRTGEGDTEAFF
CDR3nt: TGTGCCAGCAGGACCGGGGAGGGCGACACTGAAGCTTTCTTT

d_gene: TRBD2
v_gene: TRBV28
abundance: -
j_gene: TRBJ2-7
CDR3aa: CASRRQREISYEQYF
CDR3nt: TGTGCCAGCAGAAGGCAGCGGGAGATCTCCTACGAGCAGTACTTC

d_gene: TRBD1
v_gene: TRBV6-5
abundance: -
j_gene: TRBJ1-1
CDR3aa: CAARSTGDTEAFF
CDR3nt: TGTGCCGCTCGGTCGACAGGGGACACTGAAGCTTTCTTT

d_gene: -
v_gene: TRBV18
abundance: -
j_gene: TRBJ2-6
CDR3aa: CASSPPSGPGANVLTF
CDR3nt: TGTGCCAGCTCACCACCATCAGGGCCCGGGGCCAACGTCCTGACTTTC

d_gene: -
v_gene: TRBV10-2
abundance: -
j_gene: TRBJ2-7
CDR3aa: CASSVTDPPSYEQYF
CDR3nt: TGCGCCAGCAGTGTGACTGATCCGCCTTCCTACGAGCAGTACTTC

d_gene: TRBD2
v_gene: TRBV7-9
abundance: -
j_gene: TRBJ2-2
CDR3aa: CASSATSLNTGELFF
CDR3nt: TGTGCCAGCAGCGCGACTAGCCTGAACACCGGGGAGCTGTTTTTT

d_gene: TRBD2
v_gene: TRBV19
abundance: -
j_gene: TRBJ2-2
CDR3aa: CATRLAGDTGELFF
CDR3nt: TGTGCCACCAGACTAGCGGGAGACACCGGGGAGCTGTTTTTT

d_gene: -
v_gene: TRBV30
abundance: -
j_gene: TRBJ2-1
CDR3aa: CAWSEYSEQFF
CDR3nt: TGTGCCTGGAGTGAGTATAGTGAGCAGTTCTTC

d_gene: TRBD1
v_gene: TRBV5-1
abundance: -
j_gene: TRBJ2-1
CDR3aa: CASSYGQGAEQFF
CDR3nt: TGCGCCAGCAGCTACGGACAGGGGGCTGAGCAGTTCTTC

d_gene: -
v_gene: TRBV11-2
abundance: -
j_gene: TRBJ1-3
CDR3aa: CASSQGTVPGNTIYF
CDR3nt: TGTGCCAGCAGCCAAGGCACAGTACCTGGAAACACCATATATTTT

d_gene: -
v_gene: TRBV11-2
abundance: -
j_gene: TRBJ2-3
CDR3aa: CASSLVKSPDTQYF
CDR3nt: TGTGCCAGCAGCTTGGTAAAGAGTCCAGATACGCAGTATTTT

d_gene: -
v_gene: TRBV4-2
abundance: -
j_gene: TRBJ2-2
CDR3aa: CASSQGQSANTGELFF
CDR3nt: TGTGCCAGCAGCCAAGGACAATCGGCGAACACCGGGGAGCTGTTTTTT

d_gene: TRBD1
v_gene: TRBV7-9
abundance: -
j_gene: TRBJ1-4
CDR3aa: CASSLSRQGGGKLFF
CDR3nt: TGTGCCAGCAGCTTAAGCCGACAGGGGGGCGGAAAACTGTTTTTT

d_gene: TRBD2
v_gene: TRBV2
abundance: -
j_gene: TRBJ2-7
CDR3aa: CASFPREGRYEQYF
CDR3nt: TGTGCCAGCTTTCCAAGGGAGGGCCGCTACGAGCAGTACTTC

d_gene: TRBD1
v_gene: TRBV30
abundance: -
j_gene: TRBJ1-4
CDR3aa: CAYQSVGGFEKLFF
CDR3nt: TGTGCCTACCAGTCAGTAGGGGGCTTTGAAAAACTGTTTTTT

d_gene: TRBD1
v_gene: TRBV27
abundance: -
j_gene: TRBJ2-7
CDR3aa: CASSSGQGLIIHEQYF
CDR3nt: TGTGCCAGCAGTTCGGGACAGGGTCTTATTATCCACGAGCAGTACTTC

d_gene: -
v_gene: TRBV27
abundance: few
j_gene: TRBJ1-3
CDR3aa: CASSPTSGNTIYF
CDR3nt: TGTGCCAGCAGTCCAACTAGTGGAAACACCATATATTTT

d_gene: TRBD2
v_gene: TRBV28
abundance: once
j_gene: TRBJ2-3
CDR3aa: CASRKLAGGNTDTQYF
CDR3nt: TGTGCCAGCAGGAAACTAGCGGGAGGAAACACAGATACGCAGTATTTT

d_gene: -
v_gene: TRBV19
abundance: -
j_gene: TRBJ2-7
CDR3aa: CASSARTSPSDYEQYF
CDR3nt: TGTGCCAGTAGTGCCCGCACTAGCCCATCAGACTACGAGCAGTACTTC